In this sample, the clone carrying this T cell receptor beta chain turned up many times. No antigen is known for it. The sample belongs to a study of human T cells and chemical hapten exposure. Trimming shortened V by 4 bases and J by 3 bases, and 4 bases separated the two germline ends. CDR3 size: 11 residues. Germline CDR1 reads SNHLY; CDR2 reads FYNNEI. Findings and caveats of the study: With regard to DPC sensitization, TCRs above 1 in 1000 frequency did not change.

The time point: patch test 2, 6 weeks after DPC sensitization. Treatment defined: therapeutic diphenylcyclopropenone sensitization with weekly scalp DPC. Unfractionated whole blood yielded the extracted total RNA. TCRdb used MiXCR to reprocess the RACE reads, holding one entry per CDR3 protein. The profile shows approximately 85,000 distinct CDR3 sequences, roughly 10% of them singletons. V and J are TRBV2 and TRBJ2-7; D not certain. The sample was whole blood, taken in connection with sensitization to the hapten diphenylcyclopropenone (DPC). The clonotype was recovered from a woman in her twenties or thirties with alopecia areata. Some clones in this sample may be carry-over from other donors' samples. The chain's CDR3 is CASSGNYEQYF. The CDR3 DNA reads as TGTGCCAGCAGTGGAAACTACGAGCAGTACTTC.